What follows are 14 T cell receptor beta chains derived from one specimen sequenced in a study of human T cells and chemical hapten exposure. This sample's time point: pre-sensitization, week 0. Treatment given: therapeutic diphenylcyclopropenone sensitization with weekly scalp DPC. TCRdb reanalysed the RACE reads using MiXCR and keeps one entry per CDR3 protein. Among about 120,000 distinct CDR3 sequences listed, approximately 13% were seen once. This specimen was whole blood, taken in connection with sensitization to the hapten diphenylcyclopropenone (DPC). Source of these receptors: a woman in her late teens or twenties with alopecia areata. Some clones in this sample may be carry-over from other donors' samples.

About this clonotype: A read error may explain this, as a much larger clone is one base away. The chain recombines TRBV12-3 or TRBV12-4 with TRBJ1-1; unclear D gene. The CDR3 covers 14 residues. In DNA, the CDR3 is TGTGTCAGCAGTTTCGGTAATATGAACACTGAAGCTTTCTTT. The encoded protein is CVSSFGNMNTEAFF.

The chain recombines TRBV2 with TRBJ2-1; TRBD2 matches at 8 bases. CDR3 size: 15 residues. The germline gives CDR1 SNHLY, CDR2 FYNNEI. Unmatched junction bases numbered 9, after V lost 5 bases and J lost 6 bases. DNA for the CDR3: TGTGCCAGCAGTCCCGGACTAGCCTCTTCCAATGAGCAGTTCTTC. It codes for CASSPGLASSNEQFF.

The chain's CDR3 is CASSVPMDEQYF. The CDR3 DNA is TGCGCCAGCAGTGTGCCGATGGACGAGCAGTACTTC. The chain employs TRBV10-1 and TRBJ2-7; D not certain. Per germline, CDR1 WNHNN and CDR2 SYGVQD (reference sequence). The CDR3 loop spans 12 amino acids. Deletions cut 4 bases from V and 5 bases from J, with 9 bases between.

V gene TRBV7-9 combines with J gene TRBJ2-3, with D tentatively TRBD2 (5 bases). The ends were cut back, 4 bases at V and 10 bases at J, with 9 bases in the middle. CDR3 length: 11 residues. The germline V gene has CDR1 SEHNR and CDR2 FQNEAQ (reference sequence). CDR3 DNA: TGTGCCAGCAGCTCCGGGGATCCGCAGTATTTT. As protein: CASSSGDPQYF.

The chain links TRBV4-2 to TRBJ2-1, with D unclear. The CDR3 has 11 residues. Deletions cut 4 bases from V and 8 bases from J, with 6 bases between. Germline CDR1 LGHNA, CDR2 YNFKEQ. Here the CDR3 DNA reads TGTGCCAGCAGCCGCGAGGATGAGCAGTTCTTC. The encoded protein is CASSREDEQFF.

This clonotype showed up many times. This chain links TRBV10-3 with TRBJ2-7, with D perhaps matching TRBD2 (6 bases). The CDR3 contains 14 residues. The germline V and J ends were trimmed by 1 base and 4 bases, with 11 bases remaining between them. Germline V gene lookup returns CDR1 ENHRY and CDR2 SYGVKD. CDR3 sequence (DNA): TGTGCCATCAGTGAGTGGGGACTCCGTTACGAGCAGTACTTC. Protein sequence: CAISEWGLRYEQYF.

This clonotype showed up many times. The chain employs TRBV28 and TRBJ1-2; 9 bases map to TRBD1. V shed 6 bases and J 4 bases; nucleotides not matched to a gene: 9. The germline V gene encodes CDR1 MDHEN and CDR2 SYDVKM. The CDR3 extends over 15 amino acids. The CDR3 DNA sequence: TGTGCCAGCAGGACCGGGACAGGGAAAACCTATGGCTACACCTTC. Translated, it gives CASRTGTGKTYGYTF.

This clonotype has more than one count but fewer than ten. V usage is TRBV19 and J usage is TRBJ1-2, with a possible D match to TRBD1 (5 bases). Germline lookup yields CDR1 LNHDA and CDR2 SQIVND (reference sequence). Trimming removed 5 bases at V and 6 bases at J, with 16 bases between. CDR3 length: 14 amino acids. This CDR3 reads CASSHRDPLHGYTF. CDR3 nucleotides: TGTGCCAGTAGTCATCGGGACCCTTTACATGGCTACACCTTC.

This clonotype was seen only a few times. CDR3 sequence reads: CASSLRQGSETQYF. CDR3 in DNA: TGTGCCAGCAGCCTTCGACAGGGTTCGGAGACCCAGTACTTC. The chain joins TRBV5-4 to TRBJ2-5; 7 nucleotides match TRBD1. This CDR3 has 14 residues. Trimming removed 4 bases from V and 5 bases from J; junction bases left unmatched: 8. Germline CDR1 SGHNT, CDR2 YYREEE (reference sequence).

This clonotype turned up a few times. This CDR3 is CASRQGPGLGQNIQYF. DNA of the CDR3: TGTGCCAGCAGACAGGGGCCGGGACTAGGACAAAACATTCAGTACTTC. The chain has TRBV12-3 or TRBV12-4 and TRBJ2-4; D is perhaps TRBD2 (8 bases). This CDR3 region has 16 residues. The V end was cut by 6 bases, the J end by 5 bases, with 20 bases between.

This chain uses TRBV5-1 with TRBJ2-7; TRBD1 agrees at 9 bases. The trim removed 0 bases at V and 12 bases at J, leaving 4 bases unmatched. Germline V gene data show CDR1 as SGHRS and CDR2 as YFSETQ. The CDR3 contains 12 residues. The CDR3 spells CASSLGDRERYF. CDR3 nucleotide sequence: TGCGCCAGCAGCTTGGGGGACAGGGAAAGGTACTTC.

The chain links TRBV5-1 to TRBJ2-5; D gene unclear. CDR1 and CDR2 (germline): SGHRS, YFSETQ. The V end was cut by 3 bases, the J end by 1 base, with 4 bases between. The CDR3 has 12 amino acids. CDR3 protein: CASSSPQETQYF. CDR3 nucleotide sequence: TGCGCCAGCAGCTCCCCCCAAGAGACCCAGTACTTC.

This clonotype has just a few counts. CDR3 in amino acids: CASSLMASGNTIYF. CDR3 nucleotides: TGTGCCAGCAGCTTAATGGCATCTGGAAACACCATATATTTT. V is TRBV7-9 and J is TRBJ1-3; no definite D call. This CDR3 has 14 amino acids. Germline V CDR1 and CDR2: SEHNR, FQNEAQ (reference sequence). V gave up 2 bases and J gave up 1 base, with 6 bases separating them.

J is TRBJ1-6 and V is TRBV19, with 8 bases matching TRBD1. The junction had 8 bases not matched to a gene; V was cut back by 1 base and J by 6 bases. Germline V CDR1 and CDR2: LNHDA, SQIVND (reference sequence). CDR3 length: 17 amino acids. The CDR3 coding sequence is TGTGCCAGTAGTATAGGAGGACAGGGCGGGATTAATTCACCCCTCCACTTT. Its translation: CASSIGGQGGINSPLHF.